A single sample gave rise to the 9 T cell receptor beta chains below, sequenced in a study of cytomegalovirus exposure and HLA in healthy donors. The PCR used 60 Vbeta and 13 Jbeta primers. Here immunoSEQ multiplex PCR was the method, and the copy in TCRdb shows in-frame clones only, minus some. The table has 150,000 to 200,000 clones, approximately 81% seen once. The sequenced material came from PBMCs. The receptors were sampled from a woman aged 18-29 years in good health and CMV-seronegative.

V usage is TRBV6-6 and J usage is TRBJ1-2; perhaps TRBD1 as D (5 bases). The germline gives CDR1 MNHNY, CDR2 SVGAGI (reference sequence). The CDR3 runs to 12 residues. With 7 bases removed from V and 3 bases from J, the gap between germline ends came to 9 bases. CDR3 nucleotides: TGTGCCAGCAAAAAACAGGACTATGGCTACACCTTC. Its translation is CASKKQDYGYTF.

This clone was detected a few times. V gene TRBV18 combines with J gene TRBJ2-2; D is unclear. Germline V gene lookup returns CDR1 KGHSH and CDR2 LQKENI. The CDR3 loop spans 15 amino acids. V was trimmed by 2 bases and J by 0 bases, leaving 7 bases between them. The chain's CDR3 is CASSPAAANTGELFF. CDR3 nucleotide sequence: TGTGCCAGCTCACCAGCGGCGGCGAACACCGGGGAGCTGTTTTTT.

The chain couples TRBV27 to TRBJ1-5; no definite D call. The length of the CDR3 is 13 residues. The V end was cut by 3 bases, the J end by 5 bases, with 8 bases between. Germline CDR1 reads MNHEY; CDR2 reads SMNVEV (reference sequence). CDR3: CASSFLMDQPQHF. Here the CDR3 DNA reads TGTGCCAGCAGTTTCCTAATGGATCAGCCCCAGCATTTT.

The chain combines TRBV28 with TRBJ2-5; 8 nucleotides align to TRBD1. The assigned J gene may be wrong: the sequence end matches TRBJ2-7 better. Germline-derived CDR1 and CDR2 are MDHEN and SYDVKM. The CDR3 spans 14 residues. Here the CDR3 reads CASSFHSRGHEQYF. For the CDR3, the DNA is TGTGCCAGCAGTTTCCACTCCAGGGGGCACGAGCAGTACTTC.

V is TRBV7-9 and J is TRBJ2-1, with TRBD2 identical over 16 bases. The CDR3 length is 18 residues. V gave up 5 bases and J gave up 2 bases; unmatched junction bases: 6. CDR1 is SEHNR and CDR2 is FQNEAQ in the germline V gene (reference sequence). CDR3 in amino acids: CASSGSGTSGRAYNEQFF. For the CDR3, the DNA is TGTGCCAGCAGCGGGTCCGGGACTAGCGGGAGGGCCTACAATGAGCAGTTCTTC.

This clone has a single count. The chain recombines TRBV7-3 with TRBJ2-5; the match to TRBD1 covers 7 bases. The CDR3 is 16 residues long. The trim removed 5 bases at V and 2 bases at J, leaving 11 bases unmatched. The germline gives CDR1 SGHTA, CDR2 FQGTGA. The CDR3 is CASSPGPGQNQETQYF. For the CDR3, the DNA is TGTGCCAGCAGCCCAGGTCCGGGACAGAATCAAGAGACCCAGTACTTC.

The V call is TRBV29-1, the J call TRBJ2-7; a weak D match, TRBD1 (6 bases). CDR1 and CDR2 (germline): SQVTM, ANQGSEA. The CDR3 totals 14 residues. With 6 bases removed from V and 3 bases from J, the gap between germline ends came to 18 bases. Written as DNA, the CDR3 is TGCAGCGTACGTCGGGACACATCCTTCTACGAGCAGTACTTC. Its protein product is CSVRRDTSFYEQYF.

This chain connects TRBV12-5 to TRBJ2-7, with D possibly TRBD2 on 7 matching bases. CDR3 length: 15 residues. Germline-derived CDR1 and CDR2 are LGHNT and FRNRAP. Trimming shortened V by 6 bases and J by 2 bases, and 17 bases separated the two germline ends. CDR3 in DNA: TGTGCTAGTGGGCCTGGGGGGGCTTCTACCTACGAGCAGTACTTC. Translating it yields CASGPGGASTYEQYF. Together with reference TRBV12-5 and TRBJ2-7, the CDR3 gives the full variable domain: DARVTQTPRHKVTEMGQEVTMRCQPILGHNTVFWYRQTMMQGLELLAYFRNRAPLDDSGMPKDRFSAEMPDATLATLKIQPSEPRDSAVYFCASGPGGASTYEQYFGPGTRLTVT.

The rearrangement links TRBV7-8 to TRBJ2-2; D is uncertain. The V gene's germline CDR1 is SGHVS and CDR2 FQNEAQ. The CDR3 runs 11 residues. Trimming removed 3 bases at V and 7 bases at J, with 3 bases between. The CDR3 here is CASSLSGELFF. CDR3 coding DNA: TGTGCCAGCAGCTTGAGCGGGGAGCTGTTTTTT. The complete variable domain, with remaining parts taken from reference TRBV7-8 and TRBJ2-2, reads GAGVSQSPRYKVAKRGQDVALRCDPISGHVSLFWYQQALGQGPEFLTYFQNEAQLDKSGLPSDRFFAERPEGSVSTLKIQRTQQEDSAVYLCASSLSGELFFGEGSRLTVL.